The T cell receptor beta chain described here comes from a study of T cells in Graves' hyperthyroidism and ophthalmopathy. Notes on the study in general: The model's output predicted ophthalmopathy at a median of 6.5 months prior to onset. A model of 13 V-J pairs discriminated ophthalmopathy from stable hyperthyroidism.

TCR beta CDR3 regions were amplified from RNA transcripts. The HTBI primer set served for first-round RT-PCR of the TCR CDR3. One entry per CDR3 protein results from TCRdb running MiXCR on the multiplex PCR reads. The data show about 400,000 distinct CDR3 sequences, roughly 13% seen once. Fresh peripheral blood, 10 ml, yielded the PBMCs. Notes on this clonotype: Its specificity is unknown.

Looked up from germline, CDR1 is SEHNR and CDR2 is FQNEAQ (reference sequence). V shed 4 bases and J 5 bases; nucleotides not matched to a gene: 6. The CDR3 extends over 17 amino acids. Sequences were obtained from blood. This receptor was identified in a woman younger than 30 with Graves' hyperthyroidism. This chain joins TRBV7-9 and TRBJ2-1, with 15 nucleotides matching TRBD2. CDR3 in DNA: TGTGCCAGCAGCTCACCACGGACTAGCGGGAGGGACAATGAGCAGTTCTTC. Protein product: CASSSPRTSGRDNEQFF.